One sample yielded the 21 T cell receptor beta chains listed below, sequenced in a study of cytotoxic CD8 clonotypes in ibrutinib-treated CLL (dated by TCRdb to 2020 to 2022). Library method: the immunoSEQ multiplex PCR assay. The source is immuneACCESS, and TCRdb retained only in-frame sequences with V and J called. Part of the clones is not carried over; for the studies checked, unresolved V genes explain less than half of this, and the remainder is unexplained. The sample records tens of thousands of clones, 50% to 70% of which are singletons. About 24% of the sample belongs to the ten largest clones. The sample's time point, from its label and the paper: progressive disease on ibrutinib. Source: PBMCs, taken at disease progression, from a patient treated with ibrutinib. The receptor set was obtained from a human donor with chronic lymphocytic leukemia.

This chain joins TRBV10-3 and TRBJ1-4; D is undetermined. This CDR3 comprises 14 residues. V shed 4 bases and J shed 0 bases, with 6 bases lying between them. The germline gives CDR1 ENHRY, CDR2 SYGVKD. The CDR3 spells CAISGVATNEKLFF. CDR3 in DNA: TGTGCCATCAGTGGGGTGGCAACTAATGAAAAACTGTTTTTT.

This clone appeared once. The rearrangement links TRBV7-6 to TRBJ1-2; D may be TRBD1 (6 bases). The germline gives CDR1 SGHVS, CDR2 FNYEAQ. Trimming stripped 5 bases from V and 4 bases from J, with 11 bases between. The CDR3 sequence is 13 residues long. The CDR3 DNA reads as TGTGCCAGCAGCCGAGGACAGACCTATGGCTACACCTTC. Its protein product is CASSRGQTYGYTF.

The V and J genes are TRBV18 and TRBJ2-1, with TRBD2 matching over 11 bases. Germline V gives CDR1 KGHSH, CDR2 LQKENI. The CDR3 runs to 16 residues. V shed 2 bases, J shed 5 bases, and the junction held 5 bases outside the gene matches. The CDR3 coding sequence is TGTGCCAGCTCACCAGTCGGGACTAGCGGAGACAATGAGCAGTTCTTC. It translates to CASSPVGTSGDNEQFF.

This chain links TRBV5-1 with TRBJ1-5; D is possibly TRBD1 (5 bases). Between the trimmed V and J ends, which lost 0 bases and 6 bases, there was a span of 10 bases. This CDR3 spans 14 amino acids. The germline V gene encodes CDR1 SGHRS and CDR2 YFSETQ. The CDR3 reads CASSLVGGGQPQHF. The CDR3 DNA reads TGCGCCAGCAGCTTGGTCGGGGGAGGTCAGCCCCAGCATTTT.

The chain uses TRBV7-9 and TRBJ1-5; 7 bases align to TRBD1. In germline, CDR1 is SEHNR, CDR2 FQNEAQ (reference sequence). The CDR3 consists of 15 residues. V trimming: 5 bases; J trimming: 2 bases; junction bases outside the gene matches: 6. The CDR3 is CASSAGDRRNQPQHF. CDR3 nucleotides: TGTGCCAGCAGCGCCGGGGACAGACGCAATCAGCCCCAGCATTTT. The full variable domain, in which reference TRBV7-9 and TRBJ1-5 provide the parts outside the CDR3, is DTGVSQNPRHKITKRGQNVTFRCDPISEHNRLYWYRQTLGQGPEFLTYFQNEAQLEKSRLLSDRFSAERPKGSFSTLEIQRTEQGDSAMYLCASSAGDRRNQPQHFGDGTRLSIL.

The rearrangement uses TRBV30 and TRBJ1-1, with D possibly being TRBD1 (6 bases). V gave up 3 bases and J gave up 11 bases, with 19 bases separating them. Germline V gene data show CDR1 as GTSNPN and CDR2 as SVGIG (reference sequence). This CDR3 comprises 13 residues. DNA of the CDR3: TGTGCCTGGAGAGGGTCCGGGACATCTGGTGCTTTCTTT. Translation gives CAWRGSGTSGAFF.

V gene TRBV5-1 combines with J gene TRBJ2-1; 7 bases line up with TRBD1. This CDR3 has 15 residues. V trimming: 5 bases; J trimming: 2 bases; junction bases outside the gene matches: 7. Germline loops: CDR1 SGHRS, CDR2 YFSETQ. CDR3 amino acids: CASSSGQPTYNEQFF. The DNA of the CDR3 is TGCGCCAGCAGTTCGGGACAGCCGACCTACAATGAGCAGTTCTTC.

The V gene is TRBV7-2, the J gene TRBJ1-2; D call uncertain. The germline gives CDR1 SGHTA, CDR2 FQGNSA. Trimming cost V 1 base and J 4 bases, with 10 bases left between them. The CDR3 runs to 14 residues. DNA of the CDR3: TGTGCCAGCAGCTTAGTCCGCAGTGCCTATGGCTACACCTTC. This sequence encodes CASSLVRSAYGYTF. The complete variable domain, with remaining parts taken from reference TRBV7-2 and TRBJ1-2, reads GAGVSQSPSNKVTEKGKDVELRCDPISGHTALYWYRQSLGQGLEFLIYFQGNSAPDKSGLPSDRFSAERTGGSVSTLTIQRTQQEDSAVYLCASSLVRSAYGYTFGSGTRLTVV.

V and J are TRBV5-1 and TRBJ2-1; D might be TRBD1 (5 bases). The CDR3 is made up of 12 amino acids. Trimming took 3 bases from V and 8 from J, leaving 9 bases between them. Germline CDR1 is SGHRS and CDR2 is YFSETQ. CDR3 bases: TGCGCCAGCAGCTACCAAGGGGATGAGCAGTTCTTC. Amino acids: CASSYQGDEQFF.

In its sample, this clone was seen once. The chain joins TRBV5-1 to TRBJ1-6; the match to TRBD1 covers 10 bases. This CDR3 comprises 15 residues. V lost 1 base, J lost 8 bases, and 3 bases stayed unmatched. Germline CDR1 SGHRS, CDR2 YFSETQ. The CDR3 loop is CASSLRTGGDSPLHF. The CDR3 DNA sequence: TGCGCCAGCAGCTTGCGGACAGGGGGGGATTCACCCCTCCACTTT.

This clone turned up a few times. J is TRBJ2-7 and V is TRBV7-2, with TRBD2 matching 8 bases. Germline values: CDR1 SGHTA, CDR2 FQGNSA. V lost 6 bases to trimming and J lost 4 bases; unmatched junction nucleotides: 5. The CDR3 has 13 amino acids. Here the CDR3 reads CASSSSGRYEQYF. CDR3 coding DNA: TGTGCCAGCAGTTCGAGCGGGAGATACGAGCAGTACTTC.

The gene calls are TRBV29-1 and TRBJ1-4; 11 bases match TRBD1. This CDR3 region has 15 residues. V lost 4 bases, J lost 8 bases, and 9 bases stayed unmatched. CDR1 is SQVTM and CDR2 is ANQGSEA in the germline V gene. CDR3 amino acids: CSVGTGTGGGEKLFF. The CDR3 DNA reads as TGCAGCGTTGGAACCGGGACAGGGGGTGGAGAAAAACTGTTTTTT.

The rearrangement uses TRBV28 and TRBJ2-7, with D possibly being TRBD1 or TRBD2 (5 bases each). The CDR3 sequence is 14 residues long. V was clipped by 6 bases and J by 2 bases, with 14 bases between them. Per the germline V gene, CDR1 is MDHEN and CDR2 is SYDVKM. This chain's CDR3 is CASRRPRGTYEQYF. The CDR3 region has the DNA TGTGCCAGCAGGCGACCGAGGGGAACCTACGAGCAGTACTTC.

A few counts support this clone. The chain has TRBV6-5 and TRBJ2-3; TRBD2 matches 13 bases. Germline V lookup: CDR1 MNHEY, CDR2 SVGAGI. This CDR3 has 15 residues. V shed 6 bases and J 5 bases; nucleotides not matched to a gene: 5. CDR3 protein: CASSQLAGGVDTQYF. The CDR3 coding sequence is TGTGCCAGCAGCCAACTAGCGGGGGGGGTAGATACGCAGTATTTT.

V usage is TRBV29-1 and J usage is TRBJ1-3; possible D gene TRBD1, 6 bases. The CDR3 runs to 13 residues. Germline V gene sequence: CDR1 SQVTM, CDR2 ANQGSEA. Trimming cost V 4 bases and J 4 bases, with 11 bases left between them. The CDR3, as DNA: TGCAGCGTTGGGGCAGGGGTCGGAAACACCATATATTTT. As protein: CSVGAGVGNTIYF.

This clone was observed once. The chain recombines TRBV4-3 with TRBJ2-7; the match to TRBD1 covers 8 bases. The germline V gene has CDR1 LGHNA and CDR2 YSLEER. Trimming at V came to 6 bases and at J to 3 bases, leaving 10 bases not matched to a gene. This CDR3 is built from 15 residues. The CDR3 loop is CASSFKADRDYEQYF. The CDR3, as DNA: TGCGCCAGCAGTTTCAAAGCGGACAGGGACTACGAGCAGTACTTC.

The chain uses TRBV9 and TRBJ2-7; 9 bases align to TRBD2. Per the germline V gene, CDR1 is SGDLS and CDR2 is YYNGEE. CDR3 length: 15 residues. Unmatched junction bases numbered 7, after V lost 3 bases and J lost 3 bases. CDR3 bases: TGTGCCAGCAGCGGGGGAGGGACTAGCATCTACGAGCAGTACTTC. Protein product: CASSGGGTSIYEQYF.

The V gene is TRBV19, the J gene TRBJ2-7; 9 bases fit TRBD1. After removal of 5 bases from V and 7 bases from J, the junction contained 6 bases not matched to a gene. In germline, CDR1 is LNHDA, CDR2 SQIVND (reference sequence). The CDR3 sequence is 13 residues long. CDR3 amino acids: CASSRTGETEQYF. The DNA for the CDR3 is TGTGCCAGTAGTCGGACAGGGGAAACAGAGCAGTACTTC. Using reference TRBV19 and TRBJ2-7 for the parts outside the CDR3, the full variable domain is DGGITQSPKYLFRKEGQNVTLSCEQNLNHDAMYWYRQDPGQGLRLIYYSQIVNDFQKGDIAEGYSVSREKKESFPLTVTSAQKNPTAFYLCASSRTGETEQYFGPGTRLTVT.

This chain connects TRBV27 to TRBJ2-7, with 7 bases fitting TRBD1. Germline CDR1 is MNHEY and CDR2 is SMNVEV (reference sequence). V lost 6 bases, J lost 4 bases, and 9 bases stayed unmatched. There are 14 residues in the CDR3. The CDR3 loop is CASSHTGVLYEQYF. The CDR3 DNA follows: TGTGCCAGCAGCCATACAGGGGTGCTATACGAGCAGTACTTC.

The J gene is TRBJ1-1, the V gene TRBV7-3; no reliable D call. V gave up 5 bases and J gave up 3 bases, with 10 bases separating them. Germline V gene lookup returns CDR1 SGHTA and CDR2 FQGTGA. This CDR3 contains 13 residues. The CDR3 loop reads CASSPGRDTEAFF. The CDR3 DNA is TGTGCCAGCAGCCCGGGAAGGGACACTGAAGCTTTCTTT.

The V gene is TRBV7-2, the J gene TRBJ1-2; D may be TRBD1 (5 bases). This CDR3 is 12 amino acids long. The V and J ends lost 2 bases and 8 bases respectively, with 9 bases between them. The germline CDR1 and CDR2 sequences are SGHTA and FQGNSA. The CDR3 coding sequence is TGTGCCAGCAGCTTATCAGGGAGCGGCTACACCTTC. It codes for CASSLSGSGYTF.